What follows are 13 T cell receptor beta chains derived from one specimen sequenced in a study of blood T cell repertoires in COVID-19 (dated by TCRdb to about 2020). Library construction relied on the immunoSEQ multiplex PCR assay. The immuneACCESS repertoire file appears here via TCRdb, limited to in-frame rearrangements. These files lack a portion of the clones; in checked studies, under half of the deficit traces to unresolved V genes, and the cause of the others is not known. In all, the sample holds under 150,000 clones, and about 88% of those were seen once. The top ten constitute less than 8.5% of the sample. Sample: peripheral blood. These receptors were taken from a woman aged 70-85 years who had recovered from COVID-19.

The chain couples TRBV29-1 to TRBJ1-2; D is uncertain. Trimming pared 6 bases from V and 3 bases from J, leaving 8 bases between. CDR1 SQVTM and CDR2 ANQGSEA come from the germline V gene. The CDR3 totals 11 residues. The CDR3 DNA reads TGCAGCGTCTCACGGGACTATGGCTACACCTTC. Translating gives CSVSRDYGYTF.

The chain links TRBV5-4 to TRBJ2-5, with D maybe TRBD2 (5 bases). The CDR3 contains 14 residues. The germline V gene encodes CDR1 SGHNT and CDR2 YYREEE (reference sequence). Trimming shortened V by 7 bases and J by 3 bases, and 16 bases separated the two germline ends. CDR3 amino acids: CASSTPSGEETQYF. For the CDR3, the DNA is TGTGCCAGCTCGACACCTTCCGGGGAAGAGACCCAGTACTTC.

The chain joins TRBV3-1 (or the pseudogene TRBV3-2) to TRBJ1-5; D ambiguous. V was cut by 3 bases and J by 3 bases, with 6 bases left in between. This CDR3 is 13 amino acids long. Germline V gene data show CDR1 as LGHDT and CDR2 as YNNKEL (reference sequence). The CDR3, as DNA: TGTGCCAGCAGCCAGTCCTTCAATCAGCCCCAGCATTTT. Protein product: CASSQSFNQPQHF.

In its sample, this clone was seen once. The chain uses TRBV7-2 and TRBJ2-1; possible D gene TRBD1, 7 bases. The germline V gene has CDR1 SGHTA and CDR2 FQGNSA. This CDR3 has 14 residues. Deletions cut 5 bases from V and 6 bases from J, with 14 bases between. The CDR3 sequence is CASSTQGGLNEQFF. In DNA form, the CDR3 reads TGTGCCAGCAGCACCCAGGGGGGACTCAATGAGCAGTTCTTC.

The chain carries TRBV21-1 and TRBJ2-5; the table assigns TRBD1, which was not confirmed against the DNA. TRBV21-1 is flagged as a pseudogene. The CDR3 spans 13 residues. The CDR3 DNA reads TGTGCCAGCAGCAAAGGGCCACAAGAGACCCAGTACTTC. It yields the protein CASSKGPQETQYF.

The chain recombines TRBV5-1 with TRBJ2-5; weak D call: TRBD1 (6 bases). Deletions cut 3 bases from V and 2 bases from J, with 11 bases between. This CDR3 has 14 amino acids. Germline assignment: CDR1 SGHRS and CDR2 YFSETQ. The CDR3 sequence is CASSWTAGQETQYF. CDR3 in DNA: TGCGCCAGCAGCTGGACAGCCGGGCAAGAGACCCAGTACTTC.

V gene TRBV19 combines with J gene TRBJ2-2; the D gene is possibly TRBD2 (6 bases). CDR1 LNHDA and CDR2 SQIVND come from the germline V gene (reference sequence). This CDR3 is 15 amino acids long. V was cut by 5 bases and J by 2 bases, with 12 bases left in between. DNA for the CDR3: TGTGCCAGTAGTCCGGGCGGGGTCAACACCGGGGAGCTGTTTTTT. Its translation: CASSPGGVNTGELFF.

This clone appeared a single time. CDR3 loop: CASSDIRRGDTQYF. The CDR3 nucleotides are TGCGCCAGCAGCGACATCCGGCGGGGAGATACGCAGTATTTT. V and J are TRBV10-2 and TRBJ2-3, with a weak D call TRBD2 (6 bases). The V end was cut by 6 bases, the J end by 5 bases, with 15 bases between. The CDR3 contains 14 residues. Looked up from germline, CDR1 is WSHSY and CDR2 is SAAADI.

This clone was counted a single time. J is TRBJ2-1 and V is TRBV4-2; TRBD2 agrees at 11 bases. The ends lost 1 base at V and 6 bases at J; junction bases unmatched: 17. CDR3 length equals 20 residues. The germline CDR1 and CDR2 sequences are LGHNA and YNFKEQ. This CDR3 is CASSQVGLAGGRGAGNEQFF. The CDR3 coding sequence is TGTGCCAGCAGCCAAGTCGGGCTAGCGGGGGGCCGAGGCGCGGGCAATGAGCAGTTCTTC.

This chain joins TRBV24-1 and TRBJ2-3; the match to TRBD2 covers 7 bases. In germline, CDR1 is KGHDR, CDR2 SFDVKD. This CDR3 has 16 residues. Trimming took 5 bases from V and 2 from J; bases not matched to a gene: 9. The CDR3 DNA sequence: TGTGCCACCAGTGCCGTGACTAGCTCTTTCACAGATACGCAGTATTTT. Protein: CATSAVTSSFTDTQYF.

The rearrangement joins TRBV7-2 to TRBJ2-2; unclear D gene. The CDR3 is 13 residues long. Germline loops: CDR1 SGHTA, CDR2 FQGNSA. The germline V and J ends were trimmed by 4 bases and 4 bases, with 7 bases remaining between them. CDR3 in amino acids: CASSSHSTGELFF. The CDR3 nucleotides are TGTGCCAGCAGCTCGCACTCCACCGGGGAGCTGTTTTTT. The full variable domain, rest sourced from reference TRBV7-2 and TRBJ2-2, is GAGVSQSPSNKVTEKGKDVELRCDPISGHTALYWYRQSLGQGLEFLIYFQGNSAPDKSGLPSDRFSAERTGGSVSTLTIQRTQQEDSAVYLCASSSHSTGELFFGEGSRLTVL.

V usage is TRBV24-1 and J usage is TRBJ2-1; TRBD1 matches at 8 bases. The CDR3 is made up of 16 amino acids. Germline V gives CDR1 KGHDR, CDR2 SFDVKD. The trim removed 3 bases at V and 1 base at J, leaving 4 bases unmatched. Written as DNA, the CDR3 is TGTGCCACCAGTGATCCAACAGGGGGGTCCTACAATGAGCAGTTCTTC. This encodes CATSDPTGGSYNEQFF.

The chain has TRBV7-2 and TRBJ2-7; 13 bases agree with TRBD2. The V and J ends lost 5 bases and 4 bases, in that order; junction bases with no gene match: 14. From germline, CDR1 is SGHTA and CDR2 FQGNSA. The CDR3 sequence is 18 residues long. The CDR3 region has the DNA TGTGCCAGCAGCCGGGACTCCCATGGACTAGCGGGAGATTACGAGCAGTACTTC. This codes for CASSRDSHGLAGDYEQYF.